Following are 3 T cell receptor beta chains from one sample sequenced in a study of OX40 agonist ivuxolimab in advanced cancers. The table came from immunoSEQ multiplex PCR; TCRdb's copy has only in-frame clones and leaves some out. Altogether 61,000 or so clones are present, roughly four fifths being singletons, with the ten largest covering 3% to 4%. This material consisted of CD4+ or CD8+ T cells sorted from blood, taken in a trial of the OX40 agonist ivuxolimab. The receptors were sampled from an adult with an advanced solid tumor such as melanoma, head and neck, liver or kidney cancer.

V gene TRBV4-3 combines with J gene TRBJ1-1, with D possibly TRBD1 on 6 matching bases. V lost 5 bases and J 6 bases, leaving 19 bases between the germline ends. Germline V gives CDR1 LGHNA, CDR2 YSLEER. The length of the CDR3 is 15 residues. The CDR3 loop is CASSEVGAAVAEAFF. DNA of the CDR3: TGCGCCAGCAGCGAGGTGGGGGCGGCGGTTGCTGAAGCTTTCTTT.

V usage is TRBV10-3 and J usage is TRBJ2-3, with 7 bases fitting TRBD1. Per the germline V gene, CDR1 is ENHRY and CDR2 is SYGVKD. CDR3 length: 15 amino acids. V lost 0 bases, J lost 2 bases, and 2 bases stayed unmatched. The CDR3 DNA reads TGTGCCATCAGTGAGTCGACAGGGCTCACAGATACGCAGTATTTT. Its protein is CAISESTGLTDTQYF.

This clone was observed a single time. The chain links TRBV18 to TRBJ1-3, with no clear D. Trimming pared 4 bases from V and 7 bases from J, leaving 14 bases between. The CDR3 has 14 residues. Germline V lookup: CDR1 KGHSH, CDR2 LQKENI. The DNA for the CDR3 is TGTGCCAGCTCACAGCGATTTCGTACGAACACCATATATTTT. It yields the protein CASSQRFRTNTIYF.